This T cell receptor (beta chain) was identified during a study of T cell responses to AZD1222 COVID-19 vaccine. For the study at large: Analysis merged second doses at about 4 or about 12 weeks. Whole-study results and caveats: Two AZD1222 doses significantly raised spike-specific TCR breadth and depth over controls. As reported, nearly half of all spike-specific TCRs target variant regions that are unmutated. Of the AZD1222 recipients, only five to seven were seropositive at baseline.

Repertoires were generated with immunoSEQ multiplex PCR, while TCRdb's copy carries only in-frame clones and drops some. The sample holds 90,000 to 120,000 clones, 89% seen once. Points on this clone: The antigen is undetermined.

V lost 5 bases and J lost 6; bases outside the gene matches: 8. Looked up from germline, CDR1 is SGHAT and CDR2 is FQDESV (reference sequence). This CDR3 is 15 amino acids long. The chain employs TRBV11-1 and TRBJ2-7, with 12 bases matching TRBD2. This TCR was sampled from an adult in good health. The input for sequencing was peripheral blood, taken on day 0 of AZD1222 vaccination. The CDR3 is CASSPSGRAETEQYF. CDR3 DNA sequence: TGTGCCAGCAGCCCTAGCGGGAGGGCCGAAACCGAGCAGTACTTC. The whole variable domain, remainder taken from reference TRBV11-1 and TRBJ2-7, is EAEVAQSPRYKITEKSQAVAFWCDPISGHATLYWYRQILGQGPELLVQFQDESVVDDSQLPKDRFSAERLKGVDSTLKIQPAELGDSAMYLCASSPSGRAETEQYFGPGTRLTVT.